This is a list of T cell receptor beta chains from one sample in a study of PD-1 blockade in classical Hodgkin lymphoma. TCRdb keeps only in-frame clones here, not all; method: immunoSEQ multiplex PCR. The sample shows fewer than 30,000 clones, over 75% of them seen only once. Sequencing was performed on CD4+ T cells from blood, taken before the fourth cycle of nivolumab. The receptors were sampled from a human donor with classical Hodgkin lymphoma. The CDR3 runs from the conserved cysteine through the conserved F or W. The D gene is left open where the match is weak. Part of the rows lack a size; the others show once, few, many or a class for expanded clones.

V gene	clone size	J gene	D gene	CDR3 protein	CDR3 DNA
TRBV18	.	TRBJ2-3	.	CASSPSRTATDTQYF	TGTGCCAGCTCACCAAGTAGGACAGCCACAGATACGCAGTATTTT
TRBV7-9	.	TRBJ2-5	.	CASVFQETQYF	TGTGCCAGCGTATTTCAAGAGACCCAGTACTTC
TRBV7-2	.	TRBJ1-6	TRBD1	CASSLDSPSDRGDSPLHF	TGTGCCAGCAGCTTAGACTCCCCCTCGGACAGGGGAGATTCACCCCTCCACTTT
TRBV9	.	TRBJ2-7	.	CASSVEGTPLYEQYF	TGTGCCAGCAGCGTAGAGGGGACTCCCCTTTACGAGCAGTACTTC
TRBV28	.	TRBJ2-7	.	CAIQGSYEQYF	TGTGCCATCCAGGGATCCTACGAGCAGTACTTC
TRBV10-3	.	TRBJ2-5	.	CAISEDSQETQYF	TGTGCCATCAGTGAGGACAGCCAAGAGACCCAGTACTTC
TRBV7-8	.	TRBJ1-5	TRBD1	CASSSQGSNQPQHF	TGTGCCAGCAGCTCACAGGGGAGCAATCAGCCCCAGCATTTT
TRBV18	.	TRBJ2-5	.	CASSLGTVETQYF	TGTGCCAGCTCACTTGGGACTGTGGAGACCCAGTACTTC
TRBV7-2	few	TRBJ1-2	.	CASSTRLLWGGYTF	TGTGCCAGCAGCACCCGACTCCTTTGGGGAGGCTACACCTTC
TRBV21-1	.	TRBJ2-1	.	CASSKVPGGIRSYNEQFF	TGTGCCAGCAGCAAAGTACCCGGGGGGATCCGCTCCTACAATGAGCAGTTCTTC
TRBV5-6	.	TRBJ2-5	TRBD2	CASSPAGGAQETQYF	TGTGCCAGCAGCCCCGCGGGGGGGGCCCAAGAGACCCAGTACTTC
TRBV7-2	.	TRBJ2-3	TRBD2	CASSLRLAGGGDTQYF	TGTGCCAGCAGCTTAAGACTAGCGGGAGGGGGAGATACGCAGTATTTT
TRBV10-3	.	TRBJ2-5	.	CAISGGGPGTQYF	TGTGCCATCAGTGGGGGGGGGCCCGGGACCCAGTACTTC
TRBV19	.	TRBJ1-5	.	CASSINGNQPQHF	TGTGCCAGTAGTATTAACGGAAATCAGCCCCAGCATTTT
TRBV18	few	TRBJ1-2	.	CASSPLSTGIYGYTF	TGTGCCAGCTCACCTCTCAGCACAGGGATCTATGGCTACACCTTC
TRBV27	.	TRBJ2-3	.	CASSLFSNTDTQYF	TGTGCCAGCAGTTTATTTTCGAATACAGATACGCAGTATTTT
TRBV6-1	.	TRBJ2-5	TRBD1	CASTYGQGQETQYF	TGTGCCAGCACGTACGGACAGGGCCAAGAGACCCAGTACTTC
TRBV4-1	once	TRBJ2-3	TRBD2	CASSQRRETDTQYF	TGCGCCAGCAGCCAACGGCGGGAGACAGATACGCAGTATTTT
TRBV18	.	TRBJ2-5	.	CASSPQTEQETQYF	TGTGCCAGCTCACCACAGACAGAACAAGAGACCCAGTACTTC
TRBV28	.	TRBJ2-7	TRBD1	CASSPPSGGYLYEQYF	TGTGCCAGCAGTCCTCCCTCAGGGGGCTATCTCTACGAGCAGTACTTC
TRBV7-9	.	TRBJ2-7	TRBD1	CASSSGTGGPYEQYF	TGTGCCAGCAGCTCCGGGACAGGGGGGCCCTACGAGCAGTACTTC
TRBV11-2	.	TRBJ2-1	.	CASSSGVKSYNEQFF	TGTGCCAGCAGCTCTGGGGTAAAGTCCTACAATGAGCAGTTCTTC
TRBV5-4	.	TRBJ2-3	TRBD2	CASSLTSGGAGDTQYF	TGTGCCAGCAGCCTGACTAGCGGGGGGGCCGGAGATACGCAGTATTTT
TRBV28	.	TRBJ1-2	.	CASSFNGYTF	TGTGCCAGCAGTTTCAATGGCTACACCTTC
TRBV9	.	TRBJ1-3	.	CASSPMGLSGNTIYF	TGTGCCAGCAGCCCAATGGGCCTCTCTGGAAACACCATATATTTT
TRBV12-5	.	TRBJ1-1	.	CASGLGDRFMNTEAFF	TGTGCTAGTGGTTTGGGCGACAGGTTCATGAACACTGAAGCTTTCTTT
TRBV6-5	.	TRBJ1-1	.	CASSYSPQNTEAFF	TGTGCCAGCAGTTACTCGCCGCAGAACACTGAAGCTTTCTTT
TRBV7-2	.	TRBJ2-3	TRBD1	CASSVGTANTQYF	TGTGCCAGCAGCGTAGGGACAGCAAATACGCAGTATTTT
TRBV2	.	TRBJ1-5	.	CASSWPPNSNQPQHF	TGTGCCAGCAGTTGGCCGCCCAATAGCAATCAGCCCCAGCATTTT
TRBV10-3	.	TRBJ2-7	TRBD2	CATHLAGAVGEQYF	TGTGCCACGCATTTAGCGGGAGCGGTAGGCGAGCAGTACTTC
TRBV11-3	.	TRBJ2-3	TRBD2	CASSLEGLADTQYF	TGTGCCAGCAGCTTAGAGGGACTAGCGGATACGCAGTATTTT